This T cell receptor (beta chain) derives from a study of blood T cell repertoires in COVID-19. Study context: Sites across the United States, Italy and Spain contributed samples from acute and convalescent COVID-19. From T cells, B-cell-depleted T cells, or PBMCs came the material, which was cDNA or gDNA.

Authors' analysis steps: Amplification of reference gene primers provided the estimated nucleated cell counts. This table comes from immunoSEQ multiplex PCR, and its TCRdb copy is limited to in-frame clones, with some not included. V and J calls and clone size are those listed in that table; D and trimming were worked out from the DNA. The sample lists a few hundred thousand clones, approximately 83% seen once, with 15% to 17% in the top ten. Patients at the Seattle site were enrolled during active infection and followed longitudinally. The CDR3 spans 18 residues. Trimming took off 3 bases at V and 7 bases at J, with 25 bases between the two ends. Germline V lookup: CDR1 MDHEN, CDR2 SYDVKM.

The sequencing sample was made of peripheral blood. The origin of this receptor is a person aged 65-85 years with COVID-19, enrolled during active disease. V gene TRBV28 combines with J gene TRBJ1-5; the D gene is possibly TRBD1 (5 bases). CDR3 amino acids: CASSFSSGPYGSRQPQHF. The CDR3 nucleotides read TGTGCCAGCAGTTTTAGTTCAGGGCCATACGGAAGCCGCCAGCCCCAGCATTTT. Full variable domain (missing parts from reference TRBV28 and TRBJ1-5): DVKVTQSSRYLVKRTGEKVFLECVQDMDHENMFWYRQDPGLGLRLIYFSYDVKMKEKGDIPEGYSVSREKKERFSLILESASTNQTSMYLCASSFSSGPYGSRQPQHFGDGTRLSIL.